This record concerns one T cell receptor (beta chain) sequence. Using a constant-region primer together with ProtoScript II reverse transcriptase, TCR beta cDNA was made from 500 to 650 ng of total RNA. Sequencing libraries for TCR beta derived from three nested multiplex PCR rounds that used slightly modified ARM-PCR. TRBV1-TRBV30 forward primers and a C-beta reverse primer were used in the first two PCR rounds, which each ran for ten to eleven cycles. One entry per CDR3 protein results from TCRdb running MiXCR on the multiplex PCR reads. The top ten hold 15% to 20% of the sample, which has around 190,000 distinct CDR3 sequences, 85% seen once. This record belongs to a study of tumor-infiltrating lymphocytes in primary liver carcinoma. Across the study: The patients included men and women who were aged 30 to 69 years.

The CDR3 has 13 residues. Germline values: CDR1 MGHRA, CDR2 YSYEKL. The V gene lost 0 bases and the J gene lost 14 bases, with 11 bases spanning the gap. Co-extraction of both nucleic acids (RNA and DNA) used roughly 18-32 mg of unsorted bulk tissue. Sequenced input: tumor tissue from primary liver carcinoma. The chain combines TRBV4-1 with TRBJ1-6; D not certain. The sequence came from a man in his forties or fifties with primary liver carcinoma and hepatitis B virus infection. CDR3 loop: CASSQDQGRTLHF. CDR3 nucleotides: TGCGCCAGCAGCCAAGATCAAGGCAGAACCCTCCACTTT.